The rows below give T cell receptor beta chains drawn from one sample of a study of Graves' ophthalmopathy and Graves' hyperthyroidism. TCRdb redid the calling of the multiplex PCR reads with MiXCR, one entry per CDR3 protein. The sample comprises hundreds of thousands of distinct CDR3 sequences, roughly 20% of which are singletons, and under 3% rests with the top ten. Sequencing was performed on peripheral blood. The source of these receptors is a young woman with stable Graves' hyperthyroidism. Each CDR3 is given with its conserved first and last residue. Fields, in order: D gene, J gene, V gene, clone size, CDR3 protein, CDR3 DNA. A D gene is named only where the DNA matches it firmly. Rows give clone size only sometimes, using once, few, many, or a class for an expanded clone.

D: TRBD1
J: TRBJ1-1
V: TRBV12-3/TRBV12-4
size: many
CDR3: CASRTGTGGSNTEAFF
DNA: TGTGCCAGCAGGACCGGGACAGGGGGATCGAACACTGAAGCTTTCTTT

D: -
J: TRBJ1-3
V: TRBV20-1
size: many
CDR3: CSVSLGGGGTIYF
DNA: TGCAGTGTCAGTCTTGGGGGAGGTGGCACCATATATTTT

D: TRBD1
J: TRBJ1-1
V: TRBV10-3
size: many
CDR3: CAIRDRGTEAFF
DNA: TGTGCCATCAGGGACAGGGGTACTGAAGCTTTCTTT

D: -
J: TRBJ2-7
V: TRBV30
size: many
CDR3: CAWIPSFSYEQYF
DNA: TGTGCCTGGATTCCCAGCTTCTCCTACGAGCAGTACTTC

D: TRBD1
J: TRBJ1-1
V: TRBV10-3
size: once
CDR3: CAITRDRDTEAFF
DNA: TGTGCCATCACCCGGGACAGGGACACTGAAGCTTTCTTT

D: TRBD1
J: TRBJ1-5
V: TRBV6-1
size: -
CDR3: CASSEDRGNNQPQHF
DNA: TGTGCCAGCAGTGAGGACAGGGGGAACAATCAGCCCCAGCATTTT

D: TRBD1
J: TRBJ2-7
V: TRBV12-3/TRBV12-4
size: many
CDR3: CASSSDEDREKRLYF
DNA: TGTGCCAGCAGTTCCGACGAGGACAGGGAGAAGAGACTGTACTTC

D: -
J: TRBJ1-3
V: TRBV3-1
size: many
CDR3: CASSQTGSGNTIYF
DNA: TGTGCCAGCAGCCAGACGGGGTCTGGAAACACCATATATTTT

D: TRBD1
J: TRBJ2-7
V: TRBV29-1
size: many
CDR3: CSAKGAAYEQYF
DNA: TGCAGCGCCAAGGGGGCCGCCTACGAGCAGTACTTC

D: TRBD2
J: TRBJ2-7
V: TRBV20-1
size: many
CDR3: CSAIRLAGDDEQYF
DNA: TGCAGTGCTATTAGACTAGCGGGAGACGACGAGCAGTACTTC

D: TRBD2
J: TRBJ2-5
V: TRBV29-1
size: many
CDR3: CSVAPSGTHETQYF
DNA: TGCAGCGTTGCACCTAGCGGGACCCACGAGACCCAGTACTTC

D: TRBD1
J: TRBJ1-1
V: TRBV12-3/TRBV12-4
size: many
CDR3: CASSPPGGTEAFF
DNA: TGTGCCAGCAGCCCCCCAGGGGGGACTGAAGCTTTCTTT

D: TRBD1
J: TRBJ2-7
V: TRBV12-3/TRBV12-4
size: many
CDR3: CASRSSDRGREQYF
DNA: TGTGCCAGCAGGTCCAGCGACAGGGGGCGCGAGCAGTACTTC

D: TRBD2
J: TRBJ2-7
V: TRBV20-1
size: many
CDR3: CSAHRPTSGTPYEQYF
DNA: TGCAGTGCTCATCGCCCGACTAGCGGGACTCCCTACGAGCAGTACTTC

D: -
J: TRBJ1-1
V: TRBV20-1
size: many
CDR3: CSARGFDTEAFF
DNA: TGCAGTGCTAGAGGATTCGACACTGAAGCTTTCTTT

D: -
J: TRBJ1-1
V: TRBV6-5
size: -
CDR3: CASSYSRSGRGSEAFF
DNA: TGTGCCAGCAGTTACTCGCGGTCAGGGCGCGGGAGTGAAGCTTTCTTT

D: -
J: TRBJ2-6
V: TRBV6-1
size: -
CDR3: CASQNEGSGANVLTF
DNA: TGTGCCAGTCAGAATGAAGGTTCTGGGGCCAACGTCCTGACTTTC